Shown below are 11 T cell receptor beta chains from a single sample sequenced in a study of beta chain bispecific antibodies for T cell cancers. The study, taken as a whole, reports: Most targeted TRBV signal came from the leukemia cell line cells, not normal T cells.

Each CDR3 protein gets one entry after TCRdb re-called the 5' RACE reads with MiXCR. The sample contains about 20,000 distinct CDR3 sequences, roughly 2.6% of which appear only once. Blood mononuclear cells were expanded for roughly 3 days using either OKT3 anti-CD3 antibody or CD3/CD28 beads. For these receptors, no antigen is known. What was sequenced was healthy donor T cells cultured with leukemia cells. The receptor set was obtained from a human donor in good health. Some clones in this sample may be carry-over from other donors' samples.

Relative to its sample, this clonotype is medium-sized (0.01 to 0.1%). The V gene is TRBV19, the J gene TRBJ1-2, with D uncertain. The CDR3 consists of 12 residues. Germline V lookup: CDR1 LNHDA, CDR2 SQIVND (reference sequence). V was trimmed by 2 bases and J by 8 bases, leaving 9 bases between them. CDR3 DNA: TGTGCCAGTAGTATACTAGGTGGAGGCTACACCTTC. This codes for CASSILGGGYTF.

The chain carries TRBV30 and TRBJ2-3; tentative D call: TRBD2 (5 bases). The CDR3 extends over 13 amino acids. The ends were cut back, 5 bases at V and 3 bases at J, with 12 bases in the middle. CDR1 and CDR2 (germline): GTSNPN, SVGIG (reference sequence). Here the CDR3 reads CAWDDGVTDTQYF. The CDR3 DNA reads as TGTGCCTGGGACGACGGGGTAACAGATACGCAGTATTTT.

At least ten counts were recorded for this clonotype. This chain joins TRBV10-3 and TRBJ2-5, with 8 bases identical to TRBD1. The V gene's germline CDR1 is ENHRY and CDR2 SYGVKD. With 5 bases clipped from V and 7 bases from J, the junction kept 15 bases outside the gene matches. CDR3 length equals 16 residues. The CDR3 nucleotides read TGTGCCATCAGTATTGGTGGACAGGGTTTATTTGGGACCCAGTACTTC. It translates to CAISIGGQGLFGTQYF.

This clonotype was counted ten times or more. This chain links TRBV12-5 with TRBJ1-6; D gene unclear. V lost 0 bases and J 13 bases, leaving 16 bases between the germline ends. The CDR3 is 15 residues long. Germline assignment: CDR1 LGHNT and CDR2 FRNRAP. The CDR3 DNA is TGTGCTAGTGGTTTGGTATTGGGCGGAGATTATCCCCTCCACTTT. It specifies CASGLVLGGDYPLHF.

This clonotype has a count of ten or more. The chain joins TRBV27 to TRBJ2-7; D gene unclear. The CDR3 is made up of 14 amino acids. The V end lost 10 bases, the J end lost 3 bases, and 19 bases lay between the germline ends. Per the germline V gene, CDR1 is MNHEY and CDR2 is SMNVEV (reference sequence). DNA for the CDR3: TGTGCCACCCAAAGCCGACAAGGGTTCTACGAGCAGTACTTC. Its protein is CATQSRQGFYEQYF.

This clonotype was counted at least ten times. The rearrangement joins TRBV5-6 to TRBJ1-4; D is possibly TRBD1 (6 bases). Germline CDR1 and CDR2: SGHDT and YYEEEE. V was pared by 0 bases and J by 0 bases, with 9 bases between. The CDR3 has 16 residues. This chain's CDR3 is CASSLGTEATNEKLFF. Here the CDR3 DNA reads TGTGCCAGCAGCTTGGGGACAGAGGCAACTAATGAAAAACTGTTTTTT.

There are a few counts of this clonotype. The chain has TRBV20-1 and TRBJ1-6; a weak D match, TRBD1 (5 bases). V gave up 4 bases and J gave up 7 bases, with 17 bases separating them. There are 15 residues in the CDR3. The V gene's germline CDR1 is DFQATT and CDR2 SNEGSKA (reference sequence). DNA of the CDR3: TGCAGTGCTACCGACGGGGCCCTAAGGAATTCACCCCTCCACTTT. As protein: CSATDGALRNSPLHF.

This clonotype came up many times. The chain recombines TRBV5-1 with TRBJ1-1; D remains unclear. V was pared by 5 bases and J by 0 bases, with 14 bases between. The germline gives CDR1 SGHRS, CDR2 YFSETQ. This CDR3 has 15 residues. The CDR3 spells CASSLTVSMNTEAFF. CDR3 nucleotide sequence: TGCGCCAGCAGTCTTACAGTAAGCATGAACACTGAAGCTTTCTTT.

This clonotype was counted ten times or more. The rearrangement uses TRBV7-8 and TRBJ2-1, with 11 bases fitting TRBD2. Germline lookup yields CDR1 SGHVS and CDR2 FQNEAQ. The V gene end was trimmed by 5 bases and the J gene end by 7 bases; junction bases not matched to a gene: 7. The CDR3 length is 15 residues. CDR3 coding DNA: TGTGCCAGCAGCCGTACTAGCGGGGGCCTTAATGAGCAGTTCTTC. Translation gives CASSRTSGGLNEQFF.

The chain carries TRBV6-5 and TRBJ1-5, with D maybe TRBD1 (5 bases). Looked up from germline, CDR1 is MNHEY and CDR2 is SVGAGI. V lost 6 bases and J 4 bases, leaving 16 bases between the germline ends. The CDR3 is made up of 15 amino acids. Here the CDR3 reads CASSTTGSGNQPQHF. For the CDR3, the DNA is TGTGCCAGCAGCACCACAGGCTCGGGAAATCAGCCCCAGCATTTT.

This clonotype was observed at least ten times. V is TRBV5-1 and J is TRBJ2-3; D is uncertain. V lost 4 bases and J lost 6, with 6 bases in between. In germline, CDR1 is SGHRS, CDR2 YFSETQ. The CDR3 is 11 residues long. The CDR3 loop reads CASSITDTQYF. As DNA, the CDR3 is TGCGCCAGCAGCATAACCGATACGCAGTATTTT.